This T cell receptor beta chain is drawn from a study of blood T cells in healthy people across ages. This CDR3 has 15 amino acids. Germline V lookup: CDR1 SGHRS, CDR2 YFSETQ. Trimming shortened V by 0 bases and J by 4 bases, and 11 bases separated the two germline ends. Each sample used at least 6 million PBMCs. Total RNA, at least 5.5 micrograms per sample, was extracted from PBMCs. Using a J-beta primer mix together with a sample-barcoded 5' primer, a second PCR was run for roughly 6 to 12 cycles. Each sample yielded at least 3 million CDR3-containing paired-end reads. TCRdb called the 5' RACE reads again in MiXCR, with one record for every CDR3 protein. The repertoire consists of around 1.7 million distinct CDR3 sequences, with 25% to 30% occurring once and the leading ten covering 7.7%. Points from the study as a whole: Naive T cell percentage and TCR beta diversity correlated strongly.

With respect to this clonotype: The antigen is unknown.

Material: blood. This receptor was taken from a woman between 25 and 40 years old in good health. The rearrangement uses TRBV5-1 and TRBJ2-1; a possible D gene is TRBD2 (6 bases). CDR3 amino acids: CASSLDGGVYNEQFF. In nucleotides, the CDR3 is TGCGCCAGCAGCTTGGACGGGGGAGTATACAATGAGCAGTTCTTC.